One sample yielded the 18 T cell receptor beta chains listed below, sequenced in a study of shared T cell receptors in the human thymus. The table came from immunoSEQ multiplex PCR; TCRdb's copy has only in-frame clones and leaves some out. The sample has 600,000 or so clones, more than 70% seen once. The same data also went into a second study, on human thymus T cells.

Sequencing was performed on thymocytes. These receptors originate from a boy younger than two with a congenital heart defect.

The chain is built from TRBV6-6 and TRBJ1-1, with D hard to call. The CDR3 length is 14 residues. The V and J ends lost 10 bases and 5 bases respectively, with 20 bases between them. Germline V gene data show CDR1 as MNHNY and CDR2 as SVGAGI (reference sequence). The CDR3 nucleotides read TGTGCCACCCGCCTGCGAGGGCGAGGTACTGAAGCTTTCTTT. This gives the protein CATRLRGRGTEAFF.

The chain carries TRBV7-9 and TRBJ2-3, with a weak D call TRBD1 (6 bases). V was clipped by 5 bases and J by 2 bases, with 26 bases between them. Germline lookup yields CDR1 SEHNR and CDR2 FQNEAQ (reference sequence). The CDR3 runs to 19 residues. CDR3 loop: CASSVLLGHRVLSTDTQYF. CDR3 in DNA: TGTGCCAGCAGCGTACTACTGGGACACCGTGTCCTTTCCACAGATACGCAGTATTTT.

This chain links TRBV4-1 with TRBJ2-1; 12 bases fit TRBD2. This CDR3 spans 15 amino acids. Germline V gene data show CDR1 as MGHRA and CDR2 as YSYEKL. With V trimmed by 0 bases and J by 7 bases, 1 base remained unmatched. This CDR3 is CASSQEGTSGNEQFF. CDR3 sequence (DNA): TGCGCCAGCAGCCAAGAGGGGACTAGCGGGAATGAGCAGTTCTTC.

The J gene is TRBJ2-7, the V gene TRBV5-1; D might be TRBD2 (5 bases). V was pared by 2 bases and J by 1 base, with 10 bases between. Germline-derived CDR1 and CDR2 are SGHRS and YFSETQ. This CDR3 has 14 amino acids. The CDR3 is CASSFFGESYEQYF. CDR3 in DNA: TGCGCCAGCAGCTTTTTCGGGGAATCCTACGAGCAGTACTTC.

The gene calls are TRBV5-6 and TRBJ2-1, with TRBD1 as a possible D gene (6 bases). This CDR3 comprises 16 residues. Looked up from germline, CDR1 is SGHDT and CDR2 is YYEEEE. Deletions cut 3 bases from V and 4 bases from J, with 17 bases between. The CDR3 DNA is TGTGCCAGCAGCTCTGTCCTCGGGACACCTTACAATGAGCAGTTCTTC. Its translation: CASSSVLGTPYNEQFF.

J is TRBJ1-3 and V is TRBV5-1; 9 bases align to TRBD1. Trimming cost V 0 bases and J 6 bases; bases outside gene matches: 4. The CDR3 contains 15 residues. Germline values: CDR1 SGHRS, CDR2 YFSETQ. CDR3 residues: CASSLVGTGKNTIYF. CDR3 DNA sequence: TGCGCCAGCAGCTTGGTAGGGACAGGGAAAAACACCATATATTTT. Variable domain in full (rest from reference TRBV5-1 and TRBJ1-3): KAGVTQTPRYLIKTRGQQVTLSCSPISGHRSVSWYQQTPGQGLQFLFEYFSETQRNKGNFPGRFSGRQFSNSRSEMNVSTLELGDSALYLCASSLVGTGKNTIYFGEGSWLTVV.

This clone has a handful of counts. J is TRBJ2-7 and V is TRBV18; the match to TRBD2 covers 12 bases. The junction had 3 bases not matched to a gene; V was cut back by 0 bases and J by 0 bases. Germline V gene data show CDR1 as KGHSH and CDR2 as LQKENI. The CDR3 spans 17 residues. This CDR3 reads CASSPPGLAGYSYEQYF. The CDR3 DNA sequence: TGTGCCAGCTCACCACCGGGACTAGCGGGCTACTCCTACGAGCAGTACTTC.

The CDR3 bases are TGCGCCAGCAGCCTTCGGACTAGCATGTACGAGCAGTACTTC. Protein: CASSLRTSMYEQYF. The J gene is TRBJ2-7, the V gene TRBV4-1; TRBD2 aligns across 8 bases. V shed 4 bases and J 4 bases; nucleotides not matched to a gene: 6. The CDR3 spans 14 residues. From germline, CDR1 is MGHRA and CDR2 YSYEKL.

In nucleotides, the CDR3 is TGTGCCAGCTCACCCGGGACTAGCGGGAGGGAGACCCAGTACTTC. It is translated as CASSPGTSGRETQYF. V is TRBV18 and J is TRBJ2-5; 15 bases fit TRBD2. The germline CDR1 and CDR2 sequences are KGHSH and LQKENI. The CDR3 totals 15 residues. V shed 3 bases, J shed 5 bases, and the junction held 1 base outside the gene matches.

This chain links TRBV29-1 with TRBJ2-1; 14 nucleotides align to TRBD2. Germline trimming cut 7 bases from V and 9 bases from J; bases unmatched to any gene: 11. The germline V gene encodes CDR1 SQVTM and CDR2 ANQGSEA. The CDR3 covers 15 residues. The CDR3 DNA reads TGCAGCGCTACGGGACTAGCGGGAGCCTCGGGTGAGCAGTTCTTC. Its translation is CSATGLAGASGEQFF.

The CDR3, as DNA: TGCGCCAGCAGTGAGCATATGGGGACTAGCGGGACTAGCACAGATACGCAGTATTTT. This translates into CASSEHMGTSGTSTDTQYF. V is TRBV10-1 and J is TRBJ2-3, with 13 bases matching TRBD2. The CDR3 has 19 residues. The V and J ends lost 2 bases and 0 bases, in that order; junction bases with no gene match: 8. CDR1 WNHNN and CDR2 SYGVQD come from the germline V gene (reference sequence).

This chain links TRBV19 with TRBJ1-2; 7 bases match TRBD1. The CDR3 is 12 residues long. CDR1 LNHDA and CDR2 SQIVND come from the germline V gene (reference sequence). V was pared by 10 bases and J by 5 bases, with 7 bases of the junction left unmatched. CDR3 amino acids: CATQDRRYGYTF. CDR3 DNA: TGTGCCACCCAGGACAGGAGATATGGCTACACCTTC.

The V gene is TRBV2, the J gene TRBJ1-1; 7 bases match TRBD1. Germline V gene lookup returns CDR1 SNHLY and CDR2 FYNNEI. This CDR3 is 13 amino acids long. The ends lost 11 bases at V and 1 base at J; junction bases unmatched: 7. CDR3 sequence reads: CARRTGENTEAFF. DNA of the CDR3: TGTGCCCGCCGGACAGGAGAGAACACTGAAGCTTTCTTT.

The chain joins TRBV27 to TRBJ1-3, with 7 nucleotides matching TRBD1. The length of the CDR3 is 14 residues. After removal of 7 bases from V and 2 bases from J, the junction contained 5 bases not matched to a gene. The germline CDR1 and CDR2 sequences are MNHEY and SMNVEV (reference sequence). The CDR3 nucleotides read TGTGCCAGCAAACTTACAGGGGCTGGAAACACCATATATTTT. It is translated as CASKLTGAGNTIYF.

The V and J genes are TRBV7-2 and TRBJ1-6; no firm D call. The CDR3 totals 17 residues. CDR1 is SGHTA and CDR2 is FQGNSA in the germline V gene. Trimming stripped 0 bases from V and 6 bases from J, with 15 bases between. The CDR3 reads CASSLALLGGGNSPLHF. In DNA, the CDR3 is TGTGCCAGCAGCTTAGCGCTCTTAGGAGGCGGTAATTCACCCCTCCACTTT. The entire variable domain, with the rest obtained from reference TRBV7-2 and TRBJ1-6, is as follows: GAGVSQSPSNKVTEKGKDVELRCDPISGHTALYWYRQSLGQGLEFLIYFQGNSAPDKSGLPSDRFSAERTGGSVSTLTIQRTQQEDSAVYLCASSLALLGGGNSPLHFGNGTRLTVT.

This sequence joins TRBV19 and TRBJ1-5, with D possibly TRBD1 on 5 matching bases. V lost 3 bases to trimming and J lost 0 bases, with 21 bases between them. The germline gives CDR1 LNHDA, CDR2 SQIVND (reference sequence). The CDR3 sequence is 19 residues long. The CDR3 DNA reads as TGTGCCAGTAGTATTTGGATTCTAGGGGATACCAATAGCAATCAGCCCCAGCATTTT. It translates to CASSIWILGDTNSNQPQHF.

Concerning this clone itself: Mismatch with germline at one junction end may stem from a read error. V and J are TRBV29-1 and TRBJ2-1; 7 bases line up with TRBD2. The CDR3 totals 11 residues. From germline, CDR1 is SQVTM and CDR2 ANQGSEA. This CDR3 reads CSAGEGNERFF. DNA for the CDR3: TGCAGCGCCGGGGAGGGAAATGAGCGGTTCTTC.

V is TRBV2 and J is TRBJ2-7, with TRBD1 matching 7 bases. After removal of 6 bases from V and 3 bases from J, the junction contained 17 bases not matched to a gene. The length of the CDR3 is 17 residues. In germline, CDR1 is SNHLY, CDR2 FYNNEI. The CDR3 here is CASRTTRQGRIDYEQYF. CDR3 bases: TGTGCCAGCAGGACGACCCGACAGGGCCGGATCGACTACGAGCAGTACTTC. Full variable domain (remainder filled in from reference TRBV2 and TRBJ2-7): EPEVTQTPSHQVTQMGQEVILRCVPISNHLYFYWYRQILGQKVEFLVSFYNNEISEKSEIFDDQFSVERPDGSNFTLKIRSTKLEDSAMYFCASRTTRQGRIDYEQYFGPGTRLTVT.